The rows below give T cell receptor beta chains drawn from one sample of a study of CD8 T cells in Susac syndrome. From the immunoSEQ multiplex PCR reads, TCRdb called clonotypes with MiXCR, one entry per CDR3 protein. The repertoire holds about 210,000 distinct CDR3 sequences, more than 85% seen once, with around 0.08% in the top ten. Material: CD4+ T cells from PBMCs. The origin of the receptors is a human donor with multiple sclerosis. The CDR3 runs from the conserved cysteine through the conserved F or W. Each record gives: CDR3 length, V gene, J gene, clone size, D gene, CDR3 protein, CDR3 DNA. The D gene is left open where the match is weak. For some rows the clone size is stated as once, few or many, or as a class when expanded; others skip it.

>15|TRBV5-4|TRBJ2-5|.|TRBD2
CASSLATGGQETQYF
TGTGCCAGCAGCTTGGCCACGGGGGGCCAAGAGACCCAGTACTTC
>14|TRBV5-1|TRBJ2-2|.|.
CASTMATNTGELFF
TGCGCCAGCACCATGGCGACGAACACCGGGGAGCTGTTTTTT
>14|TRBV30|TRBJ1-5|.|.
CAWSVGLWDQPQHF
TGTGCCTGGAGTGTGGGTCTTTGGGATCAGCCCCAGCATTTT
>13|TRBV30|TRBJ1-5|.|.
CAWGRENGQPQHF
TGTGCCTGGGGTCGGGAAAACGGCCAGCCCCAGCATTTT
>14|TRBV5-1|TRBJ2-5|.|.
CASSLVTAEETQYF
TGCGCCAGCAGCTTGGTGACAGCCGAGGAGACCCAGTACTTC
>17|TRBV20-1|TRBJ2-6|.|TRBD2
CSAPYGGSDSGANVLTF
TGCAGTGCACCCTACGGGGGGTCCGACTCTGGGGCCAACGTCCTGACTTTC
>17|TRBV12-3/TRBV12-4|TRBJ1-2|.|.
CASSATGDSPGFYGYTF
TGTGCCAGCAGCGCTACCGGGGACTCACCCGGGTTCTATGGCTACACCTTC
>15|TRBV3-1|TRBJ2-1|.|TRBD2
CASSPWTSGINEQFF
TGTGCCAGCAGCCCTTGGACTAGCGGAATCAATGAGCAGTTCTTC
>14|TRBV5-6|TRBJ1-6|.|.
CASSLGRIDSPLHF
TGTGCCAGCAGCTTGGGTCGGATCGATTCACCCCTCCACTTT
>15|TRBV13|TRBJ2-1|.|.
CASSPGWGEPNEQFF
TGTGCCAGCAGCCCGGGCTGGGGGGAGCCCAATGAGCAGTTCTTC
>13|TRBV19|TRBJ2-2|.|.
CASIGGNTGELFF
TGTGCCAGTATCGGGGGGAACACCGGGGAGCTGTTTTTT
>14|TRBV20-1|TRBJ2-3|.|.
CSAVGTASTDTQYF
TGCAGTGCTGTTGGGACCGCATCCACAGATACGCAGTATTTT
>12|TRBV20-1|TRBJ2-5|.|TRBD2
CSASGGAETQYF
TGCAGTGCTAGCGGGGGGGCTGAGACCCAGTACTTC
>14|TRBV20-1|TRBJ2-2|.|.
CSARDGANTGELFF
TGCAGTGCTCGCGACGGTGCGAACACCGGGGAGCTGTTTTTT
>16|TRBV12-3/TRBV12-4|TRBJ2-2|.|TRBD2
CASRTWSSGGTGELFF
TGTGCCAGCAGGACCTGGTCTAGCGGGGGGACCGGGGAGCTGTTTTTT
>14|TRBV9|TRBJ1-5|.|.
CASGTENSNQPQHF
TGTGCCAGCGGGACGGAAAATAGCAATCAGCCCCAGCATTTT
>16|TRBV13|TRBJ2-6|.|.
CASSSRLQNGANVLTF
TGTGCCAGCAGCTCGCGACTACAAAATGGGGCCAACGTCCTGACTTTC
>14|TRBV29-1|TRBJ2-3|.|TRBD1
CSVPRDSNTDTQYF
TGCAGCGTCCCCCGGGACAGCAATACAGATACGCAGTATTTT
>14|TRBV20-1|TRBJ2-3|.|.
CKVQEAGPLDTQYF
TGCAAAGTACAGGAGGCGGGGCCCTTAGATACGCAGTATTTT
>12|TRBV20-1|TRBJ1-2|few|.
CSARVGDYGYTF
TGCAGTGCTAGGGTTGGGGACTATGGCTACACCTTC
>12|TRBV3-1|TRBJ1-4|.|.
CASSQRDEKLFF
TGTGCCAGCAGCCAACGTGACGAAAAACTGTTTTTT
>14|TRBV30|TRBJ1-5|.|TRBD1
CAWNRGLGNQPQHF
TGTGCCTGGAACAGGGGGCTAGGCAATCAGCCCCAGCATTTT
>14|TRBV27|TRBJ2-3|.|.
CASSPKTGQNTQYF
TGTGCCAGCAGTCCTAAGACCGGCCAAAATACGCAGTATTTT
>14|TRBV29-1|TRBJ2-7|.|.
CSVGGRPPSYEQYF
TGCAGCGTGGGGGGCAGGCCCCCTTCCTACGAGCAGTACTTC
>15|TRBV6-5|TRBJ1-5|.|.
CASSMRGGGNQPQHF
TGTGCCAGCAGCATGAGGGGTGGTGGCAATCAGCCCCAGCATTTT
>12|TRBV2|TRBJ1-2|.|.
CASEAPGYGYTF
TGTGCCAGCGAGGCTCCTGGCTATGGCTACACCTTC
>14|TRBV20-1|TRBJ1-1|.|TRBD1
CSALTGGLNTEAFF
TGCAGTGCTTTAACAGGGGGCTTGAACACTGAAGCTTTCTTT
>15|TRBV5-1|TRBJ1-6|.|TRBD1
CASSQGGKKDSPLHF
TGCGCCAGCAGCCAGGGGGGGAAGAAGGATTCACCCCTCCACTTT
>17|TRBV2|TRBJ1-6|.|.
CASSEESGLISPSPLHF
TGTGCCAGCAGTGAAGAGTCCGGCCTGATCTCTCCTTCACCCCTCCACTTT
>12|TRBV29-1|TRBJ2-2|.|.
CSVETQSGELFF
TGCAGCGTTGAAACCCAATCCGGGGAGCTGTTTTTT
>16|TRBV20-1|TRBJ2-1|.|.
CSARVASGKPTMMQFF
TGCAGTGCTAGAGTAGCCAGCGGCAAACCCACGATGATGCAGTTCTTC
>13|TRBV20-1|TRBJ1-3|.|.
CSAPEGPENTIYF
TGCAGTGCCCCGGAAGGACCAGAAAACACCATATATTTT
>13|TRBV5-1|TRBJ2-1|once|.
CASSLGAREGQFF
TGCGCCAGCAGCTTGGGGGCCAGAGAAGGGCAGTTCTTC
>12|TRBV7-9|TRBJ2-3|.|.
CASSPLSDTQYF
TGTGCCAGCAGCCCCTTATCGGATACGCAGTATTTT
>14|TRBV6-5|TRBJ1-2|.|.
CASSPTSTGQGYTF
TGTGCCAGCAGTCCTACCTCGACAGGCCAGGGCTACACCTTC
>15|TRBV28|TRBJ2-1|.|TRBD2
CATNSGGAGHNEQFF
TGTGCCACCAATTCCGGGGGGGCCGGACACAATGAGCAGTTCTTC
>16|TRBV30|TRBJ1-6|once|.
CAWRQAGGWNNSPLHF
TGTGCCTGGAGACAAGCCGGGGGGTGGAATAATTCACCCCTCCACTTT
>15|TRBV27|TRBJ1-2|.|TRBD1
CASGLQGAFLYGYTF
TGTGCCAGCGGTTTACAGGGGGCGTTCCTCTATGGCTACACCTTC
>14|TRBV28|TRBJ1-1|.|.
CASIPPVGESEAFF
TGTGCCAGCATCCCCCCAGTGGGGGAGTCTGAAGCTTTCTTT
>14|TRBV12-2|TRBJ1-5|once|.
CASRLATDNQPQHF
TGTGCAAGTCGCTTAGCGACAGATAATCAGCCCCAGCATTTT
>14|TRBV18|TRBJ1-4|.|.
CASSSDSFREKLFF
TGTGCCAGCTCATCGGACAGCTTCCGGGAAAAACTGTTTTTT
>11|TRBV27|TRBJ1-1|.|.
CASSSYTEAFF
TGTGCCAGCAGTTCATACACTGAAGCTTTCTTT
>15|TRBV27|TRBJ2-1|.|.
CASSLWGESYNEQFF
TGTGCCAGCAGTTTATGGGGAGAGTCCTACAATGAGCAGTTCTTC
>18|TRBV9|TRBJ2-5|.|TRBD2
CASSGEGLASMYQETQYF
TGTGCCAGCAGCGGGGAGGGACTAGCGAGTATGTACCAAGAGACCCAGTACTTC
>13|TRBV18|TRBJ1-1|.|.
CASSTNGNTEAFF
TGTGCCAGCTCTACCAACGGGAACACTGAAGCTTTCTTT
>11|TRBV7-9|TRBJ1-6|.|.
CASSLDGPLHF
TGTGCCAGCAGCTTAGACGGACCCCTCCACTTT
>12|TRBV29-1|TRBJ1-2|.|TRBD1
CSADTGAYGYTF
TGCAGCGCTGATACAGGGGCCTATGGCTACACCTTC
>16|TRBV3-1|TRBJ1-1|.|.
CASSQELLPSATEAFF
TGTGCCAGCAGCCAAGAGCTACTTCCGAGCGCCACTGAAGCTTTCTTT
>15|TRBV3-1|TRBJ2-7|.|TRBD2
CASSRGTSGDYEQYF
TGTGCCAGCAGCCGAGGGACTAGCGGTGACTACGAGCAGTACTTC
>13|TRBV27|TRBJ1-1|.|.
CASSSEVNTEAFF
TGTGCCAGCAGTTCTGAAGTGAACACTGAAGCTTTCTTT
>16|TRBV7-9|TRBJ2-7|.|.
CASSSRAFPSSYEQYF
TGTGCCAGCAGCTCCAGGGCCTTTCCTAGCTCCTACGAGCAGTACTTC
>17|TRBV12-3/TRBV12-4|TRBJ2-5|.|.
CASSLKTGRRYQETQYF
TGTGCCAGCAGTTTGAAAACAGGGCGGAGGTACCAAGAGACCCAGTACTTC
>15|TRBV29-1|TRBJ1-1|.|.
CSVESGEKGYTEAFF
TGCAGCGTTGAATCGGGGGAAAAAGGGTACACTGAAGCTTTCTTT
>15|TRBV20-1|TRBJ1-1|.|.
CSALPVLGMNTEAFF
TGCAGTGCGCTTCCTGTCCTAGGGATGAACACTGAAGCTTTCTTT